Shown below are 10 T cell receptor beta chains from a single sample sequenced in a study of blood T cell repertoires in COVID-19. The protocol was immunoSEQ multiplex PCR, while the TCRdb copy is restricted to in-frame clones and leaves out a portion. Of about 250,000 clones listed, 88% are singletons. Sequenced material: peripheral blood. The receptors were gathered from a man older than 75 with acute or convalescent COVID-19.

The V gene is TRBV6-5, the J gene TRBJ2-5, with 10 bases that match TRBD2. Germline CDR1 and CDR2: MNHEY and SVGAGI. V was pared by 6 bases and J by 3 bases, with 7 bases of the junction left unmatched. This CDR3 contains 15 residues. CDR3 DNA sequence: TGTGCCAGCAGCGATCCGGGACTAGCGAAAGAGACCCAGTACTTC. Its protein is CASSDPGLAKETQYF.

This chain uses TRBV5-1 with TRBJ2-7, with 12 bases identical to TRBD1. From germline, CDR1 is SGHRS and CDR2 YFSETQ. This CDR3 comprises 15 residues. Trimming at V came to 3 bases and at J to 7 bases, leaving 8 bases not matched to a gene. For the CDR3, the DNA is TGCGCCAGCAGCTCGGGACAGGGGGCCTTTGGGGAGCAGTACTTC. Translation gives CASSSGQGAFGEQYF.

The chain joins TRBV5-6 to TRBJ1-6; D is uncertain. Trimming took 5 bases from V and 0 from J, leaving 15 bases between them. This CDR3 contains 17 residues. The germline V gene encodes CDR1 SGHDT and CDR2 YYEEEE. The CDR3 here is CASRHKEVSSYNSPLHF. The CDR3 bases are TGTGCCAGCAGACATAAAGAAGTCAGCTCCTATAATTCACCCCTCCACTTT.

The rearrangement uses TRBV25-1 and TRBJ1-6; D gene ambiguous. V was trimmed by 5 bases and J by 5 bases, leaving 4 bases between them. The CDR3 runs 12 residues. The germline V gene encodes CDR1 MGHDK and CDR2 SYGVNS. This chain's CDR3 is CASSTNNSPLHF. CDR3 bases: TGTGCCAGCAGTACAAATAATTCACCCCTCCACTTT. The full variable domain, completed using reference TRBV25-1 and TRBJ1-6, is EADIYQTPRYLVIGTGKKITLECSQTMGHDKMYWYQQDPGMELHLIHYSYGVNSTEKGDLSSESTVSRIRTEHFPLTLESARPSHTSQYLCASSTNNSPLHFGNGTRLTVT.

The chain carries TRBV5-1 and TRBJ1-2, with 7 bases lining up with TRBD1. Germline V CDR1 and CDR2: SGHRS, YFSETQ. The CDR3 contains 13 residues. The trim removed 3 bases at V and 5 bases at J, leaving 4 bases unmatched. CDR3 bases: TGCGCCAGCAGCTCAGGGGGTGGATATGGCTACACCTTC. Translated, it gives CASSSGGGYGYTF.

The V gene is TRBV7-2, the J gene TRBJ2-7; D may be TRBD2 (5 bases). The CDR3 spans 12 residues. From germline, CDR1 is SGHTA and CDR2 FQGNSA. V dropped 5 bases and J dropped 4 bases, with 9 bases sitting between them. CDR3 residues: CASSPWRYEQYF. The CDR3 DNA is TGTGCCAGCAGCCCTTGGAGGTACGAGCAGTACTTC.

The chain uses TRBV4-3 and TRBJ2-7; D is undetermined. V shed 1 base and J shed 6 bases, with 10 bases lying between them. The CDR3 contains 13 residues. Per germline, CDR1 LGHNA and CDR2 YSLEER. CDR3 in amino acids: CASSQGPGIEQYF. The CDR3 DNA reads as TGCGCCAGCAGCCAAGGCCCAGGAATCGAGCAGTACTTC.

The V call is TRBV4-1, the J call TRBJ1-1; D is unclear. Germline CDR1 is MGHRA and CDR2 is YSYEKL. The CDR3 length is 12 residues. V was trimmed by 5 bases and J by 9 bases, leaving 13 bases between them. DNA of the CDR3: TGCGCCAGCAGCTCCTCTCGTCCCCAAGCTTTCTTT. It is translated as CASSSSRPQAFF.

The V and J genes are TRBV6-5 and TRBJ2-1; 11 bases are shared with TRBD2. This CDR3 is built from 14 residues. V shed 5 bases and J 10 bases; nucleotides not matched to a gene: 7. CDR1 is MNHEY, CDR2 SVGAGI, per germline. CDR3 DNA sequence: TGTGCCAGCAGTCGGACTAGCGGGTTCAGAGAGCAGTTCTTC. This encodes CASSRTSGFREQFF.

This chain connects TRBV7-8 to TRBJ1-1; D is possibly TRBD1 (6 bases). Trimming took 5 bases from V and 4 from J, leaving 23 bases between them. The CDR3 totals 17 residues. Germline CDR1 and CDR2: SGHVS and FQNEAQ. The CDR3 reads CASSPRGKDSLGTEAFF. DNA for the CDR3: TGTGCCAGCAGCCCACGCGGTAAGGACAGTTTAGGCACTGAAGCTTTCTTT.